The T cell receptor (beta chain) under discussion was sequenced for a study of T cell responses to AZD1222 COVID-19 vaccine. Study-wide results and caveats: Clonal diversity may have been underestimated, and the donors were mostly white British, with more females than males. Reportedly, nearly half of unique spike TCRs recognized epitopes outside B.1.351/B.1.1.7 mutations. Baseline seropositivity characterized only a handful of AZD1222 recipients.

From germline, CDR1 is SNHLY and CDR2 FYNNEI. Unmatched junction bases numbered 8, after V lost 7 bases and J lost 0 bases. The CDR3 is 15 residues long. Turning to this clone: Antigen specificity is unknown.

Clones were read by immunoSEQ multiplex PCR, and TCRdb kept only the in-frame ones, dropping some. The sample yields roughly 120,000 clones, 75% to 90% seen once. Sequencing was performed on peripheral blood, taken 28 days after the second AZD1222 dose. This sequence joins TRBV2 and TRBJ2-7, with 8 positions matching TRBD2. The origin of this receptor is an adult who received the AZD1222 COVID-19 vaccine. The CDR3 reads CASTSGRLSSYEQYF. Here the CDR3 DNA reads TGTGCCAGCACCAGCGGGAGACTTAGCTCCTACGAGCAGTACTTC.